This TCR beta chain was sequenced for a study of T cells after yellow fever vaccination (dated by TCRdb to between 2018 and 2021). At the level of the whole study: The SMART-Seq v4 Ultra Low Input RNA kit was used to prepare libraries from fractions with low cell numbers. To track T-cell clones before and after primary and booster YFV17D yellow fever vaccination, bulk TCR alpha and beta repertoires were sequenced longitudinally. Two healthy male donors made up the cohort, one aged 18 to 30 years and the other aged 30 to 40 years. Bulk PBMC replicates and cell subsets were isolated from blood drawn at multiple timepoints before and after both primary and secondary immunization.

TCR cDNA was synthesized by 5'RACE template switching, through which a universal primer site and unique molecular identifiers were introduced. Priming for cDNA synthesis came from both the TCR alpha and TCR beta constant segments. Library amplification used two PCR steps, and the second PCR step added sample barcodes and sequencing adapters. Sequencing of libraries was done on Illumina HiSeq 2500 (2x100 bp) or NovaSeq (2x150 bp). Turning to the authors' computational methods: MIGEC handled demultiplexing of reads and collapsing into UMI consensus sequences, while MiXCR performed V(D)J alignment. Vaccine-responding clonotypes were identified with edgeR using replicate PBMC samples, with FDR below 0.01 and a log2 fold change above 5 up to day 15 being required. Each bulk clonotype was labeled CD4 or CD8 based on which sequenced repertoire, CD4 or CD8, contained the clonotype at higher abundance. TCRdb ran its own pipeline on the public reads, namely fastp trimming at Q25 and MiXCR clone calling, and kept in-frame beta chains. Each CDR3 protein appears once, grouped with its most common genes and DNA. TCRdb, not the original authors, processed these V and J calls. The sample records 300,000 to 400,000 distinct CDR3 sequences, 8% to 10% of which are singletons. About a sixth of the sample rests with the top ten.

Read against the paper, the sample's treatment or condition label means: live attenuated yellow fever vaccine strain. Two biological replicates of bulk PBMCs were collected at each blood-draw timepoint. A standard Ficoll-Paque protocol was used to isolate PBMCs from peripheral blood. TriZol was used to extract RNA from bulk PBMCs, CD4 and CD8 fractions, and dextramer-positive and dextramer-negative fractions. Of note for this clonotype: Its antigen is not yet known. Nothing much larger sits one base from this clone, and base qualities are not available.

The germline V gene gives CDR1 as KGHSH and CDR2 as LQKENI. Here V drops 6 bases and J drops 6 bases, and the junction holds 8 bases not matched to any gene. The CDR3 covers 13 residues, taking in both the cysteine and the phenylalanine. Only CDR3 DNA is held: 39 bases, read in frame from base 1. What the research found in general, with its limitations: A small fraction of clonotypes showed up in both the CD4 and CD8 compartments, probably as a result of convergent recombination. The secondary T-cell response was weaker than the primary response but faster, peaking on day 5 instead of day 15. Most clones expanded after primary vaccination (96% of CD4 and roughly 91% of CD8) were re-detected after the booster, suggesting that broad memory maintenance occurred. Computational filtering was required because FACS-sorted repertoires could contain abundant contaminating clonotypes from the bulk population. Only two donors were included in the study, so the extent to which the findings can be generalized is limited.

This clonotype was sampled from a man younger than 35 who received the YFV17D yellow fever vaccine. The V gene is TRBV18 and the J gene is TRBJ2-7, with 7 bases matching TRBD1. The material was PBMCs, obtained on the day of the first yellow fever vaccination. The nucleotides are TGTGCCAGCTCCCAACGACAGGGTAGCGAGCAGTACTTC. It is translated as CASSQRQGSEQYF.